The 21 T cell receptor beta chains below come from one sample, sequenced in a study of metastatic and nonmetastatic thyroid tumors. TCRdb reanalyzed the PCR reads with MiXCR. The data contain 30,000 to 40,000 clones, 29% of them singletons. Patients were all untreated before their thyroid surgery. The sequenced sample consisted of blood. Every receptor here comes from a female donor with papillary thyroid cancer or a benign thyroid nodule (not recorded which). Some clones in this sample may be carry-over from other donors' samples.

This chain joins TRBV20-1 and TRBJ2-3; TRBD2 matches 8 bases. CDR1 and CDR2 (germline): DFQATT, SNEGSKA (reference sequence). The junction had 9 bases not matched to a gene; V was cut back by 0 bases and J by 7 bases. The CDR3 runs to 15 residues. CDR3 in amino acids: CSARDSGGSMYTQYF. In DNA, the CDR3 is TGCAGTGCTAGAGATTCGGGGGGGTCCATGTATACGCAGTATTTT.

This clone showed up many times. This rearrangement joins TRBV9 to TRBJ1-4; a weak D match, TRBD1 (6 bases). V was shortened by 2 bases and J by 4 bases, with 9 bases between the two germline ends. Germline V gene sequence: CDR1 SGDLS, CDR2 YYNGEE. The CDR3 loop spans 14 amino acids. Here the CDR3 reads CASSVGGGNEKLFF. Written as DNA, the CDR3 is TGTGCCAGCAGCGTCGGAGGGGGTAATGAAAAACTGTTTTTT.

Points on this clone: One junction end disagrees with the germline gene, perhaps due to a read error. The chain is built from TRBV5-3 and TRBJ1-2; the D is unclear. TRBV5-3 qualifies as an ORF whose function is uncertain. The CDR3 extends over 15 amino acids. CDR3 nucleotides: TGTGCCAGTAGCTTGGTGGGTCCCTTGAACAGTGTCTACAACTTC. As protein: CASSLVGPLNSVYNF.

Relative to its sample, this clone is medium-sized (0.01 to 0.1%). The CDR3, as DNA: TGTGCCAGCAGTGACTGGACAGGGAACACTGAAGCTTTCTTT. It is translated as CASSDWTGNTEAFF. The chain recombines TRBV6-1 with TRBJ1-1; TRBD1 matches 7 bases. CDR3 length equals 14 residues. Germline CDR1 reads MNHNS; CDR2 reads SASEGT. Unmatched junction bases numbered 2, after V lost 3 bases and J lost 1 base.

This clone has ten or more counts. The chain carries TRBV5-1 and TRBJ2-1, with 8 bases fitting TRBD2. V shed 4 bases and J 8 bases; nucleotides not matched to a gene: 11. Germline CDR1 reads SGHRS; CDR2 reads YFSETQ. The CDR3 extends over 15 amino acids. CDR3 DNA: TGCGCCAGCAGCGCGGGAGGCCACGGTAGGGATGAGCAGTTCTTC. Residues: CASSAGGHGRDEQFF.

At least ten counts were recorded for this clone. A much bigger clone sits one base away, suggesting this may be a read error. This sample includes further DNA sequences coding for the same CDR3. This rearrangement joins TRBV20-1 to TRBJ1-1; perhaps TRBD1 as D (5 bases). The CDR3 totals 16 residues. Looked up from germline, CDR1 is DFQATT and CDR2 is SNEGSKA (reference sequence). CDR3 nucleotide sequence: TGCAGTGCTAGGATAGGGAAGCCAAAAACGGACACTGAGGCTTTCTTT. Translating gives CSARIGKPKTDTEAFF.

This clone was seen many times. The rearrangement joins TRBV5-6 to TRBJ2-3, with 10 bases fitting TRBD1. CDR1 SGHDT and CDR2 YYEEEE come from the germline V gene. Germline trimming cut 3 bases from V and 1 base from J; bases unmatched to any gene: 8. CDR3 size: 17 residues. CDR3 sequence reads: CASSSNAGTGGTDTQYF. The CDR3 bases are TGTGCCAGCAGCTCGAACGCCGGGACAGGGGGCACAGATACGCAGTATTTT.

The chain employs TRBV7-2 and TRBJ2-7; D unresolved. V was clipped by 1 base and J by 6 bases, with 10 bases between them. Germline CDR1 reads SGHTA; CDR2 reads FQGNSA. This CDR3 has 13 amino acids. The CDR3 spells CASSLGGPVEQYF. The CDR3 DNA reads TGTGCCAGCAGCTTAGGTGGGCCGGTCGAGCAGTACTTC.

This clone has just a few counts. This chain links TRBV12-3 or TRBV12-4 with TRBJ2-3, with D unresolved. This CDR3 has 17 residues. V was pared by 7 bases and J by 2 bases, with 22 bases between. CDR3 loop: CASMSLSTWWDTDTQYF. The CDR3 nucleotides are TGTGCCAGCATGTCTTTATCGACATGGTGGGACACAGATACGCAGTATTTT.

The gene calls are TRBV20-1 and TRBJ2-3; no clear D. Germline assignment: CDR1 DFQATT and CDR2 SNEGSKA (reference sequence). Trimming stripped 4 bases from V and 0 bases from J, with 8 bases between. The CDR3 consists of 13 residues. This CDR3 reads CSATVDSTDTQYF. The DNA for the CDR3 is TGCAGTGCTACGGTCGATAGCACAGATACGCAGTATTTT.

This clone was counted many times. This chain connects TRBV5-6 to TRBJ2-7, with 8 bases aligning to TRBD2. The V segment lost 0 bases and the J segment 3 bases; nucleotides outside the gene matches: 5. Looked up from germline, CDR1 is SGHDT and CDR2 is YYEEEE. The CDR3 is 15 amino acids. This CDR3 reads CASSLVLAEYYEQYF. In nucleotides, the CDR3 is TGTGCCAGCAGCTTGGTACTAGCGGAATACTACGAGCAGTACTTC.

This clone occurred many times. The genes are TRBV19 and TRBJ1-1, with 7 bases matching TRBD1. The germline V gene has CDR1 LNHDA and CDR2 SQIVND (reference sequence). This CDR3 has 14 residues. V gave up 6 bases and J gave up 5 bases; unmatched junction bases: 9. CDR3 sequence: CASRLRGRGTEAFF. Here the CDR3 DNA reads TGTGCCAGTAGACTGAGGGGGCGAGGGACTGAAGCTTTCTTT.

As DNA, the CDR3 is TGTGCCACCAGCAGAGACCGGGAAGGGCGTTACGAGCAGTACTTC. It codes for CATSRDREGRYEQYF. V usage is TRBV15 and J usage is TRBJ2-7, with D maybe TRBD2 (5 bases). Germline V CDR1 and CDR2: LNHNV, YYDKDF (reference sequence). V was cut by 0 bases and J by 4 bases, with 13 bases left in between. There are 15 residues in the CDR3.

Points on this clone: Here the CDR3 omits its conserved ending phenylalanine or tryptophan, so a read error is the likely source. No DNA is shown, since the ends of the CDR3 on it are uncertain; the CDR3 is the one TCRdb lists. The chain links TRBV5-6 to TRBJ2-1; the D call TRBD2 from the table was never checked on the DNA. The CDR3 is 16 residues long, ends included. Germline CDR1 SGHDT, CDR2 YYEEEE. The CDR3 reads CASSLGTCGDYNEHFL.

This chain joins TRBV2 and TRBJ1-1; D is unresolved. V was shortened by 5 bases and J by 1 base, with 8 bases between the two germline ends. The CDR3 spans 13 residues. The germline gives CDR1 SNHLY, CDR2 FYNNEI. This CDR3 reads CASSRLGNTEAFF. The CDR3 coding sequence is TGTGCCAGCAGTAGGTTGGGGAACACTGAAGCTTTCTTT.

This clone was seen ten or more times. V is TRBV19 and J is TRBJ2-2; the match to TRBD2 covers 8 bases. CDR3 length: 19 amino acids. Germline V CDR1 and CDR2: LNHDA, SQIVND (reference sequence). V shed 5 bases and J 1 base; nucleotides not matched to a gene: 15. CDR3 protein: CASSSARLASTLNTGELFF. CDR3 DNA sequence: TGTGCCAGTAGTTCCGCGCGACTAGCGTCTACACTGAACACCGGGGAGCTGTTTTTT. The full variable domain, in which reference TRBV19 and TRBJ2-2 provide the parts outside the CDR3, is DGGITQSPKYLFRKEGQNVTLSCEQNLNHDAMYWYRQDPGQGLRLIYYSQIVNDFQKGDIAEGYSVSREKKESFPLTVTSAQKNPTAFYLCASSSARLASTLNTGELFFGEGSRLTVL.

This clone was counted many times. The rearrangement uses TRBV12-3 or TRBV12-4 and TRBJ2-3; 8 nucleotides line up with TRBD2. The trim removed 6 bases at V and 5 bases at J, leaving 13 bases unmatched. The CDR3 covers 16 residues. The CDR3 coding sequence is TGTGCCAGCAGCCCGGGGTTCGGGGGGGAGGGAGATACGCAGTATTTT. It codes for CASSPGFGGEGDTQYF.

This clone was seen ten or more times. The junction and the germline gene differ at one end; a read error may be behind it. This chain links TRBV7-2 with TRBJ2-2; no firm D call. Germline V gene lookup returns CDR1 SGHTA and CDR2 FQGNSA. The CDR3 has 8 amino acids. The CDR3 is CASSLEGF. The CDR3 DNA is TGTGCCAGCAGCTTAGAGGGTTTT.

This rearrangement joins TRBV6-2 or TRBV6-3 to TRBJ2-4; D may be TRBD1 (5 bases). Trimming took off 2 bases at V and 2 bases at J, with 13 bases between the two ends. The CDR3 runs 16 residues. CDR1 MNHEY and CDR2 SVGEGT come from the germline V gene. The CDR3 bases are TGTGCCAGCAGTTACGGTGCCAGGGTCCCCAAAAACATTCAGTACTTC. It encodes CASSYGARVPKNIQYF.

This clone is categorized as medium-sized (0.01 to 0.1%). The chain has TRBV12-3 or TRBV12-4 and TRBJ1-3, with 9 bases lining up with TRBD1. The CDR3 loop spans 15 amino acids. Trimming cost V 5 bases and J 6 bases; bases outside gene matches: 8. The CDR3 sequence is CASSPWTGDLNTIYF. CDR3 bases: TGTGCCAGCAGTCCATGGACAGGGGACTTAAACACCATATATTTT.

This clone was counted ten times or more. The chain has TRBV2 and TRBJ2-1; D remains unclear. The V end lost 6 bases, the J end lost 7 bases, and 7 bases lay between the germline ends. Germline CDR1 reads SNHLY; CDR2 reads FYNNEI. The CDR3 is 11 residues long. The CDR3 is CASSYRNEQFF. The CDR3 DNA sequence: TGTGCCAGCAGCTACCGGAATGAGCAGTTCTTC.